This T cell receptor (beta chain) was identified during a study of T cells in Graves' hyperthyroidism and ophthalmopathy. Overall study results and limits: Most thyroid clonotypes expanded above 0.001 were also detected in blood.

Researchers amplified the TCR beta CDR3 regions from RNA transcripts. HTBI primers drove first-round RT-PCR of the TCR CDR3. TCRdb ran MiXCR on the multiplex PCR reads and lists one entry per CDR3 protein. The sample has more than 150,000 distinct CDR3 sequences, about 15% seen once. For this clonotype: As yet, its antigen is unknown.

CDR3 length equals 15 residues. Germline CDR1 reads LNHDA; CDR2 reads SQIVND (reference sequence). V lost 3 bases to trimming and J lost 6 bases; unmatched junction nucleotides: 7. Sequencing was performed on blood. V gene TRBV19 combines with J gene TRBJ2-4, with 8 nucleotides matching TRBD2. The sequence was collected from a woman aged 45-59 years with Graves' hyperthyroidism. This CDR3 reads CASSIEGLGANIQYF. CDR3 bases: TGTGCCAGTAGTATCGAGGGACTAGGGGCAAACATTCAGTACTTC. Drawing the rest from reference TRBV19 and TRBJ2-4, the complete variable domain is DGGITQSPKYLFRKEGQNVTLSCEQNLNHDAMYWYRQDPGQGLRLIYYSQIVNDFQKGDIAEGYSVSREKKESFPLTVTSAQKNPTAFYLCASSIEGLGANIQYFGAGTRLSVL.